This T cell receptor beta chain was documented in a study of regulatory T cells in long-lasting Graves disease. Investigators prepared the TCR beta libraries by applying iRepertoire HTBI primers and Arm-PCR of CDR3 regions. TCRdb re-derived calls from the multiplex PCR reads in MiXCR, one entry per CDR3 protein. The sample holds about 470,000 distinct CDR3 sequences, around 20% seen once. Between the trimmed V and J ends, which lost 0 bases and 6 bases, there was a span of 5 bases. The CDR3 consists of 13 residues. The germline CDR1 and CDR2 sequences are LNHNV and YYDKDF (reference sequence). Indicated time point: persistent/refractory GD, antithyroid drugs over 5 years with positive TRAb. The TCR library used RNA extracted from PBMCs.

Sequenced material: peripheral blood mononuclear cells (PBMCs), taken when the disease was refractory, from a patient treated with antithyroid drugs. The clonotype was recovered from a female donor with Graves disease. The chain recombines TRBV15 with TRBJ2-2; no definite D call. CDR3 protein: CATSRDWSGELFF. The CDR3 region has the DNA TGTGCCACCAGCAGAGACTGGTCCGGGGAGCTGTTTTTT.